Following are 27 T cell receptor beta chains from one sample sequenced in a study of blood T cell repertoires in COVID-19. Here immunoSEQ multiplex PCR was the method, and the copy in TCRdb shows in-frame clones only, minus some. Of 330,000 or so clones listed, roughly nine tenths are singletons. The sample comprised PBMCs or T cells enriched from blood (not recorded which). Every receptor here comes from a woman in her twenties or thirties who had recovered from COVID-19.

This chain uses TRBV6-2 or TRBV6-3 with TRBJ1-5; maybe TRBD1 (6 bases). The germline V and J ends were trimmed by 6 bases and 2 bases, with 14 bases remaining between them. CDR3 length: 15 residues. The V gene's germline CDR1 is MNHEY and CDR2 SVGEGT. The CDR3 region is CASRYPGDGNQPQHF. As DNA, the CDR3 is TGTGCCAGCAGATACCCAGGGGATGGCAATCAGCCCCAGCATTTT.

DNA for the CDR3: TGTGCCAGCAGCACCGGGGGGGGACATCTTGGGACCCAGTACTTC. Its translation is CASSTGGGHLGTQYF. This chain joins TRBV9 and TRBJ2-5, with 8 bases lining up with TRBD2. Germline V gives CDR1 SGDLS, CDR2 YYNGEE. The ends lost 4 bases at V and 7 bases at J; junction bases unmatched: 12. This CDR3 has 15 residues.

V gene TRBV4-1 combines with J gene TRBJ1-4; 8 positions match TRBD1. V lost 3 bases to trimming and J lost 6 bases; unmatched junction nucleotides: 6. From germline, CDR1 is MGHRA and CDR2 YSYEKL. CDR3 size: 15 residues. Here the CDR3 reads CASSQGGRGHEKLFF. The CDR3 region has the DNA TGCGCCAGCAGCCAGGGGGGCAGGGGGCATGAAAAACTGTTTTTT.

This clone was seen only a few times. In DNA form, the CDR3 reads TGTGCCAGCAGTTACTCGGATGGGGGCTCACGGGAGCTGTTTTTT. It codes for CASSYSDGGSRELFF. The chain links TRBV6-5 to TRBJ2-2, with D tentatively TRBD1 (6 bases). From germline, CDR1 is MNHEY and CDR2 SVGAGI. The CDR3 is 15 amino acids. The V end lost 0 bases, the J end lost 9 bases, and 14 bases lay between the germline ends.

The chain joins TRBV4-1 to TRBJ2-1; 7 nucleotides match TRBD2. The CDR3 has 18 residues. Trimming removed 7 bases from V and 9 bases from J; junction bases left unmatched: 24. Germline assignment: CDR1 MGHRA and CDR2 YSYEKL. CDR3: CASNSGRGTKSPGGEQFF. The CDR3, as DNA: TGCGCCAGCAACTCCGGGCGGGGCACAAAGTCCCCGGGGGGTGAGCAGTTCTTC.

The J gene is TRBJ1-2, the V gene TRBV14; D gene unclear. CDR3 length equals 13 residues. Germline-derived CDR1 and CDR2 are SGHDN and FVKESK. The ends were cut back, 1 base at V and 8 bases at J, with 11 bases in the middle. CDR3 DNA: TGTGCCAGCAGCCAAGCCGACGGGTGGGGCTACACCTTC. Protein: CASSQADGWGYTF.

The CDR3, as DNA: TGTGCCAGCAGACCCCCGGGGGTGGCAGCTTTCTTT. Translation gives CASRPPGVAAFF. The chain uses TRBV28 and TRBJ1-1; tentative D call: TRBD1 (5 bases). Germline V gene lookup returns CDR1 MDHEN and CDR2 SYDVKM. The V end lost 6 bases, the J end lost 10 bases, and 15 bases lay between the germline ends. The CDR3 length is 12 residues.

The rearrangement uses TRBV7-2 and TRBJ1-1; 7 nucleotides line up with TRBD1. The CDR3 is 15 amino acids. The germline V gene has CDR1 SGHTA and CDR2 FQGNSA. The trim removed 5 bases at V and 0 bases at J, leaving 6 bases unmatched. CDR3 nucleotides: TGTGCCAGCAGCCCAGGGGACAGAATGAACACTGAAGCTTTCTTT. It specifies CASSPGDRMNTEAFF.

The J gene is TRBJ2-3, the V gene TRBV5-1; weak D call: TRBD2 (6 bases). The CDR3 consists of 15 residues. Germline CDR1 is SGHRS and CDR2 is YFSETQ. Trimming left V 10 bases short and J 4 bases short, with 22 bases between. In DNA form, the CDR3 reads TGCGCCTGCACGTCGGGGGAAGGGGCGCCAGATACGCAGTATTTT. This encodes CACTSGEGAPDTQYF.

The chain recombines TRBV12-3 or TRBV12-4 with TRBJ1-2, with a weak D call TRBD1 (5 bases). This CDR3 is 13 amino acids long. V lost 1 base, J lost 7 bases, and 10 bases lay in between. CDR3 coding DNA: TGTGCCAGCAGTTTAGAGGGGAGGAGTGGCTACACCTTC. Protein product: CASSLEGRSGYTF.

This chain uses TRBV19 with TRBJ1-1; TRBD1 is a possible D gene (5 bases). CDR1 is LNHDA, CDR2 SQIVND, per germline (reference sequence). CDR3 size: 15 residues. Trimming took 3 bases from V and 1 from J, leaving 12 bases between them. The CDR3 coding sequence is TGTGCCAGTAGTATCGGGGGGTTTGGGAACACTGAAGCTTTCTTT. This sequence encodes CASSIGGFGNTEAFF.

CDR3 DNA sequence: TGTGCCAGCACCCGGGGGCAGGGGGCCGAGACCCAGTACTTC. The encoded protein is CASTRGQGAETQYF. The chain couples TRBV9 to TRBJ2-5; 8 positions match TRBD1. The germline CDR1 and CDR2 sequences are SGDLS and YYNGEE. The CDR3 contains 14 residues. The V and J ends lost 6 bases and 5 bases, in that order; junction bases with no gene match: 9.

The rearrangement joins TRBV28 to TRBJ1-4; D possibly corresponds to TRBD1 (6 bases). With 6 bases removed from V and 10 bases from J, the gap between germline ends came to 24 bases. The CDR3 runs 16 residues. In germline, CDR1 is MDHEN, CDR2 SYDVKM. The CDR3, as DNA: TGTGCCAGCAGCGAGCCTACAGGGATTTTGGGCGGAAAACTGTTTTTT. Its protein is CASSEPTGILGGKLFF. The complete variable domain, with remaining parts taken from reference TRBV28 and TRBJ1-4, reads DVKVTQSSRYLVKRTGEKVFLECVQDMDHENMFWYRQDPGLGLRLIYFSYDVKMKEKGDIPEGYSVSREKKERFSLILESASTNQTSMYLCASSEPTGILGGKLFFGSGTQLSVL.

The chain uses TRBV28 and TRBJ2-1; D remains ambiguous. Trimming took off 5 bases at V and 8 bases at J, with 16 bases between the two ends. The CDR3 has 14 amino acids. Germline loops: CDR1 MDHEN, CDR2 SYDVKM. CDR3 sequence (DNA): TGTGCCAGCAGTCCTCCTCAGGCAGTCGATGAGCAGTTCTTC. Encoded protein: CASSPPQAVDEQFF.

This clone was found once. The chain's CDR3 is CASSMVPGEQYF. In nucleotides, the CDR3 is TGTGCCAGTAGTATGGTTCCCGGGGAGCAGTACTTC. The chain combines TRBV19 with TRBJ2-7; no reliable D call. The CDR3 has 12 residues. Germline V gene sequence: CDR1 LNHDA, CDR2 SQIVND (reference sequence). The ends were cut back, 3 bases at V and 7 bases at J, with 10 bases in the middle.

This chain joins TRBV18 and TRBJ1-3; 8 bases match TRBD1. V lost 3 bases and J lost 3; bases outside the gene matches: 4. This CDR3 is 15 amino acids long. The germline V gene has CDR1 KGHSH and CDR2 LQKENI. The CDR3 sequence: CASSPGQDIGNTIYF. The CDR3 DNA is TGTGCCAGCTCACCGGGACAGGACATTGGAAACACCATATATTTT.

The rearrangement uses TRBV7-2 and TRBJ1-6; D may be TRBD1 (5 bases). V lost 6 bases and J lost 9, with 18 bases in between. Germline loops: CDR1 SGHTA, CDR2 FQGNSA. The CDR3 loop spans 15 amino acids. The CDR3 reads CASSSRGISASPLHF. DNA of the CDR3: TGTGCCAGCAGTTCAAGGGGCATCTCAGCTTCACCCCTCCACTTT.

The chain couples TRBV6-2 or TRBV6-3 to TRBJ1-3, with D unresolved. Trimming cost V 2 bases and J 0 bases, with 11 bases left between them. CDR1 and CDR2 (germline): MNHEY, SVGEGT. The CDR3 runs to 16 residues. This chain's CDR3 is CASSYGRTSSGNTIYF. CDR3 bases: TGTGCCAGCAGTTACGGGAGGACGAGCTCTGGAAACACCATATATTTT.

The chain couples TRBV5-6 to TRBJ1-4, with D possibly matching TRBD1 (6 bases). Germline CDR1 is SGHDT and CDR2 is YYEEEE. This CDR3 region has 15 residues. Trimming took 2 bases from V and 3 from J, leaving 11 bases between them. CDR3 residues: CASSLQGLANEKLFF. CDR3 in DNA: TGTGCCAGCAGCTTACAGGGTCTGGCTAATGAAAAACTGTTTTTT.

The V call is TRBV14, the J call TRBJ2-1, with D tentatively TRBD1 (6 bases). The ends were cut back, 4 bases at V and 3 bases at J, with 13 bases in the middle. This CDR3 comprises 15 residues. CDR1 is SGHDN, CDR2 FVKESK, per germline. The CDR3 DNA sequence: TGTGCCAGCAGCCTACGACAGGACCTCTACAATGAGCAGTTCTTC. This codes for CASSLRQDLYNEQFF.

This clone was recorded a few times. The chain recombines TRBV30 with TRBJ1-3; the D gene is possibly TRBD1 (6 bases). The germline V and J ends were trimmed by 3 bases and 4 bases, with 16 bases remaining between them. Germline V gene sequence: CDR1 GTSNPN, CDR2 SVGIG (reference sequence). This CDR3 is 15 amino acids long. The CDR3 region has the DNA TGTGCCTGGAGCCCAAGGGGGTTGAGGGGAAACACCATATATTTT. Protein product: CAWSPRGLRGNTIYF.

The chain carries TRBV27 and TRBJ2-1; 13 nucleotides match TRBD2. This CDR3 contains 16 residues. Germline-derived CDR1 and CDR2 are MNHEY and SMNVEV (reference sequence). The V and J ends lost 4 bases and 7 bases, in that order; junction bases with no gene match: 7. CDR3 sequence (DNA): TGTGCCAGCAGTTATCCCGGACTAGCGGGAGAGAATGAGCAGTTCTTC. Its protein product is CASSYPGLAGENEQFF.

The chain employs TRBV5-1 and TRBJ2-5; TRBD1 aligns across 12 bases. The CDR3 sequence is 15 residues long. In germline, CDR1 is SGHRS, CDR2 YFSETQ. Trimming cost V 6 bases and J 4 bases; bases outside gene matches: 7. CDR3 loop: CASKQGTGGAETQYF. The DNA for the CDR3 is TGCGCCAGCAAACAAGGGACAGGGGGCGCAGAGACCCAGTACTTC.

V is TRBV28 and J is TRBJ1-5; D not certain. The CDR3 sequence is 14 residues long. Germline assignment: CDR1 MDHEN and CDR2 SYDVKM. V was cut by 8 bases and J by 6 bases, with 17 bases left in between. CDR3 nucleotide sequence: TGTGCCAGCTCTTACAGCTCCCTTAGTCAGCCCCAGCATTTT. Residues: CASSYSSLSQPQHF.

CDR3 sequence reads: CASRTPEARSPLHF. Here the CDR3 DNA reads TGTGCCAGCAGGACTCCAGAGGCTCGGTCACCCCTCCACTTT. The rearrangement uses TRBV28 and TRBJ1-6; D gene uncertain. Germline CDR1 and CDR2: MDHEN and SYDVKM. The ends were cut back, 6 bases at V and 10 bases at J, with 16 bases in the middle. This CDR3 is 14 amino acids long.

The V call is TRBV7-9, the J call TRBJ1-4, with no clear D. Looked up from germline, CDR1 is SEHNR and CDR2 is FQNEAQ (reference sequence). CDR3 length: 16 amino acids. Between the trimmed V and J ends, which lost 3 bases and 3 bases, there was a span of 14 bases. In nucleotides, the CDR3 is TGTGCCAGCAGCTTTGATCCCAGGACTCCTAATGAAAAACTGTTTTTT. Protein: CASSFDPRTPNEKLFF.

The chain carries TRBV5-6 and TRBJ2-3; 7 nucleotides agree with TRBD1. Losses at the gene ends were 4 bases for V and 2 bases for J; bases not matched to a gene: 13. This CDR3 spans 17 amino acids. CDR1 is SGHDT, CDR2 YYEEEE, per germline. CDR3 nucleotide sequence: TGTGCCAGCAGCCGAACTTCAACAGGGGCCTACACAGATACGCAGTATTTT. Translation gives CASSRTSTGAYTDTQYF.